Reported below is one T cell receptor (beta chain). Its antigen is undetermined. These data originate in a study of T cell responses to AZD1222 COVID-19 vaccine. Whole-study results and caveats: A mostly white British donor set with more females was recruited, and clonal diversity was possibly underestimated. There were vaccine-associated CD4 TCRs across spike, dominant at 160-218 and 743-854.

The V end lost 6 bases, the J end lost 2 bases, and 10 bases lay between the germline ends. CDR1 WNHNN and CDR2 SYGVQD come from the germline V gene (reference sequence). The CDR3 runs to 13 residues. Generated by immunoSEQ multiplex PCR, the TCRdb table keeps only in-frame clones and is missing some. The table has some 150,000 clones, approximately 90% seen once; the top ten hold 1.9%. V and J are TRBV10-1 and TRBJ1-1; no clear D gene. The receptor comes from an adult who received the AZD1222 COVID-19 vaccine. The source was peripheral blood, collected 28 days after the second AZD1222 dose. The chain's CDR3 is CASRYDGNTEAFF. As DNA, the CDR3 is TGCGCCAGCAGATATGACGGAAACACTGAAGCTTTCTTT.